Shown below are 11 T cell receptor beta chains from a single sample sequenced in a study of blood T cell repertoires in COVID-19. Method: immunoSEQ multiplex PCR; TCRdb's copy keeps in-frame clones and lacks some. The data contain 100,000 to 110,000 clones, over 80% of them singletons. What was sequenced was peripheral blood. Source of these receptors: a man aged 50-59 years with active or convalescent COVID-19.

This chain links TRBV19 with TRBJ2-7; 7 bases are a match to TRBD2. CDR1 is LNHDA, CDR2 SQIVND, per germline (reference sequence). The junction had 6 bases not matched to a gene; V was cut back by 1 base and J by 6 bases. The CDR3 extends over 14 amino acids. CDR3 protein: CASSIAGGVSEQYF. CDR3 bases: TGTGCCAGTAGTATAGCGGGAGGAGTATCCGAGCAGTACTTC.

The chain uses TRBV27 and TRBJ2-3; TRBD1 matches 8 bases. Germline CDR1 is MNHEY and CDR2 is SMNVEV (reference sequence). This CDR3 is built from 17 residues. V dropped 6 bases and J dropped 0; count of bases not matched to a gene: 11. The CDR3: CASRSRPGQESTDTQYF. Written as DNA, the CDR3 is TGTGCCAGCAGGAGTCGCCCGGGACAGGAGAGCACAGATACGCAGTATTTT.

The chain combines TRBV5-1 with TRBJ1-4, with D possibly matching TRBD1 (5 bases). The V end was cut by 4 bases, the J end by 4 bases, with 14 bases between. Germline lookup yields CDR1 SGHRS and CDR2 YFSETQ. This CDR3 is built from 15 residues. CDR3 region: CASSLSGGNNEKLFF. The CDR3 DNA sequence: TGCGCCAGCAGCCTCTCCGGGGGAAATAATGAAAAACTGTTTTTT.

This chain uses TRBV18 with TRBJ2-7; 7 bases align to TRBD2. The length of the CDR3 is 16 residues. CDR1 and CDR2 (germline): KGHSH, LQKENI. With V trimmed by 6 bases and J by 0 bases, 11 bases remained unmatched. As DNA, the CDR3 is TGTGCCAGCTCCGGAGCGGCTAGCGGAAACTCCTACGAGCAGTACTTC. This gives the protein CASSGAASGNSYEQYF.

In this sample, this clone turned up a few times. V and J are TRBV6-1 and TRBJ2-7, with 9 bases lining up with TRBD1. This CDR3 has 14 residues. V lost 3 bases, J lost 4 bases, and 4 bases stayed unmatched. Germline-derived CDR1 and CDR2 are MNHNS and SASEGT. The CDR3 region is CASSDPTGGYEQYF. Here the CDR3 DNA reads TGTGCCAGCAGTGATCCGACAGGGGGGTACGAGCAGTACTTC.

The V and J genes are TRBV6-1 and TRBJ1-5, with 7 bases fitting TRBD1. The ends lost 0 bases at V and 7 bases at J; junction bases unmatched: 3. Germline assignment: CDR1 MNHNS and CDR2 SASEGT. This CDR3 has 14 residues. CDR3: CASSEATGEQPQHF. In DNA form, the CDR3 reads TGTGCCAGCAGTGAAGCCACAGGGGAACAGCCCCAGCATTTT.

The V and J genes are TRBV7-9 and TRBJ2-7; 8 nucleotides match TRBD1. V was pared by 2 bases and J by 5 bases, with 5 bases of the junction left unmatched. This CDR3 is 14 amino acids long. Germline CDR1 and CDR2: SEHNR and FQNEAQ (reference sequence). The DNA of the CDR3 is TGTGCCAGCAGCTTACGGGACAGGCGTAACGAGCAGTACTTC. This encodes CASSLRDRRNEQYF.

The V gene is TRBV7-2, the J gene TRBJ2-5; D remains unclear. Trimming shortened V by 4 bases and J by 2 bases, and 8 bases separated the two germline ends. Germline V gene data show CDR1 as SGHTA and CDR2 as FQGNSA. This CDR3 spans 13 amino acids. CDR3 residues: CASSSNSQETQYF. CDR3 DNA sequence: TGTGCCAGCAGCTCAAACTCTCAAGAGACCCAGTACTTC. The variable domain in full, with the rest retrieved from reference TRBV7-2 and TRBJ2-5, is GAGVSQSPSNKVTEKGKDVELRCDPISGHTALYWYRQSLGQGLEFLIYFQGNSAPDKSGLPSDRFSAERTGGSVSTLTIQRTQQEDSAVYLCASSSNSQETQYFGPGTRLLVL.

The gene calls are TRBV10-3 and TRBJ2-2; 9 bases are shared with TRBD1. Per the germline V gene, CDR1 is ENHRY and CDR2 is SYGVKD. V trimming: 6 bases; J trimming: 4 bases; junction bases outside the gene matches: 9. The length of the CDR3 is 16 residues. As DNA, the CDR3 is TGTGCCATCAGGACACCGGGACAGGGTATCACCGGGGAGCTGTTTTTT. Protein sequence: CAIRTPGQGITGELFF.

This chain joins TRBV5-1 and TRBJ1-4; 8 nucleotides agree with TRBD1. This CDR3 is 15 amino acids long. Trimming removed 1 base from V and 5 bases from J; junction bases left unmatched: 4. CDR1 and CDR2 (germline): SGHRS, YFSETQ. CDR3 DNA: TGCGCCAGCAGCTTGAGACAGGGGAGGAATGAAAAACTGTTTTTT. This gives the protein CASSLRQGRNEKLFF.

The V gene is TRBV7-9, the J gene TRBJ1-6; 7 positions match TRBD1. Germline CDR1 is SEHNR and CDR2 is FQNEAQ (reference sequence). The CDR3 sequence is 15 residues long. V gave up 8 bases and J gave up 7 bases; unmatched junction bases: 11. As DNA, the CDR3 is TGTGCCAGCGTAATGGGACAGCCTGGCAATTCACCCCTCCACTTT. Translated: CASVMGQPGNSPLHF.